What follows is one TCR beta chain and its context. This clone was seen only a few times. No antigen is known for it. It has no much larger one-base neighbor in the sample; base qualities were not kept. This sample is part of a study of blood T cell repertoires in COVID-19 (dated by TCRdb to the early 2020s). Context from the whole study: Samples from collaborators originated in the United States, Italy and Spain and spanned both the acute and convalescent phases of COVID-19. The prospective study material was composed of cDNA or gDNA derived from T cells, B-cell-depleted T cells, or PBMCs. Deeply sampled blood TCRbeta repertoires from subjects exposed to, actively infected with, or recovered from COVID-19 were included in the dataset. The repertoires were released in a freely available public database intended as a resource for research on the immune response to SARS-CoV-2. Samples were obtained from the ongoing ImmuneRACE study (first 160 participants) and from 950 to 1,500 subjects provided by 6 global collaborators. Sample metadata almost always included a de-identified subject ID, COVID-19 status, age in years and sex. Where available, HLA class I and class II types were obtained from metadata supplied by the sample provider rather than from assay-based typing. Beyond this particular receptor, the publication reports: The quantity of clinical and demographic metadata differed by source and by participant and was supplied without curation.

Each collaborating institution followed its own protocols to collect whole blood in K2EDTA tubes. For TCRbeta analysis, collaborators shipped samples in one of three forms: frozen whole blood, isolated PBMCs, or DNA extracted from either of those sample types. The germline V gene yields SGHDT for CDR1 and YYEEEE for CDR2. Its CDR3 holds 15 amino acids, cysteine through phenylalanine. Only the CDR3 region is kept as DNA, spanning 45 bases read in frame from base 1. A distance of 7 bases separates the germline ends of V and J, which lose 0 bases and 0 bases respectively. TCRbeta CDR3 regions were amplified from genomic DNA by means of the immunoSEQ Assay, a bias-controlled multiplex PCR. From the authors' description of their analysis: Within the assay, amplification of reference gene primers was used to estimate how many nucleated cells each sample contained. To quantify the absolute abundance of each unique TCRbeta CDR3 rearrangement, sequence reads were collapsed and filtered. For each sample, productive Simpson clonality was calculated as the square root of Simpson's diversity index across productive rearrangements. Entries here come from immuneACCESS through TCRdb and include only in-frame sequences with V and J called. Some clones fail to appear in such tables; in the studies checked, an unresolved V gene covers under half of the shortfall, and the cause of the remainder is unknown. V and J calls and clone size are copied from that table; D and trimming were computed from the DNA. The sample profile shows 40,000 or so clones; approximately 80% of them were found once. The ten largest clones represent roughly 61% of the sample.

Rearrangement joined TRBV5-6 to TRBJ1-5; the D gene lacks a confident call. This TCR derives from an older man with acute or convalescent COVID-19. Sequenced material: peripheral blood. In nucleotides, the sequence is TGTGCCAGCAGCTTGGGGTGGGCTAGCAATCAGCCCCAGCATTTT. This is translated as CASSLGWASNQPQHF.